This T cell receptor (beta chain) was retrieved from a study of blood T cell repertoires in COVID-19 (dated by TCRdb to the early 2020s). For context, the study as a whole: Samples covering the acute and convalescent phases of COVID-19 were provided by collaborators in the United States, Italy and Spain. The prospective study material was composed of cDNA or gDNA derived from T cells, B-cell-depleted T cells, or PBMCs. Subjects who had been exposed to COVID-19, were actively infected with it, or had recovered from it provided the deeply sampled blood TCRbeta repertoires that made up the dataset. The repertoires were released in a freely available public database meant as a resource for research on the immune response to SARS-CoV-2. The samples were drawn from the first 160 participants of the ongoing ImmuneRACE study and from under 1,500 subjects provided by 6 global collaborators. Nearly every sample came with metadata listing a de-identified subject ID, COVID-19 status, age in years and sex. Where available, HLA class I and class II types were obtained from metadata supplied by the sample provider rather than from assay-based typing. Here is what the overall study found, with its caveats: The amount of clinical and demographic metadata varied by source and participant and was provided uncurated.

Participants in the prospective study were aged about 18 to 89 years, lived in 20 to 30 United States geographic areas, and enrolled through a virtual design. In the prospective study, participants were assigned to cohorts based on the clinical history participants reported in a screening survey and a study questionnaire. In the prospective study, mobile phlebotomists collected whole blood, serum and a nasopharyngeal or oropharyngeal swab from each participant. Participants in the prospective study had the option to provide additional blood draws and questionnaires over a roughly two-month period. Prospective study blood samples were shipped either frozen or at room temperature before DNA extraction. The CDR3 goes from the cysteine to the phenylalanine over 15 residues. Kept here is only the CDR3 DNA, which spans 45 bases and is read in frame from base 1. CDR1 and CDR2 were assigned from the germline V gene as MGHDK and SYGVNS. V lost 4 bases and J lost 3 bases, and the count of bases not matched to a germline gene is 8.

With regard to this clone: The specificity of this receptor is unknown. Within one base of it there is no much larger clone, and no base qualities were kept.

TCRbeta CDR3 regions were amplified from genomic DNA by means of the immunoSEQ Assay, a bias-controlled multiplex PCR. The original pipeline was this. Within the assay, amplification of reference gene primers was used to estimate how many nucleated cells each sample contained. To quantify the absolute abundance of each unique TCRbeta CDR3 rearrangement, sequence reads were collapsed and filtered. For each sample, productive Simpson clonality was calculated as the square root of Simpson's diversity index over productive rearrangements. TCRdb took this table from immuneACCESS and kept in-frame rearrangements with V and J called. Such tables lack part of the clones; where checked against another copy, unresolved V genes explain under half of the gap, and the rest is unexplained. V and J calls and clone size come straight from that table; D and trimming were deduced from the DNA. The sample table shows about 200,000 clones, and around 88% are seen once. The top ten hold about 6% of the sample.

The sequenced sample consisted of PBMCs or T cells enriched from blood (not recorded which). This TCR was recovered from a middle-aged man with acute COVID-19. The chain is assembled from TRBV25-1 and TRBJ1-2; 7 central bases correspond to TRBD1. The bases are TGTGCCAGCAGTGGCCAGGGGGGAAGGGACTATGGCTACACCTTC. Its product reads: CASSGQGGRDYGYTF.